Each of the 13 T cell receptor beta chains below was sequenced from the same sample in a study of OX40 agonist ivuxolimab in advanced cancers. Sequencing used immunoSEQ multiplex PCR; TCRdb keeps in-frame clones, though not all of them. The table shows roughly 80,000 clones, with around four fifths occurring only once. Here the sequenced sample was CD4+ or CD8+ T cells sorted from blood, taken in a trial of the OX40 agonist ivuxolimab. The receptors here all came from an adult with an advanced solid tumor such as melanoma, head and neck, liver or kidney cancer.

The chain has TRBV7-2 and TRBJ1-2; 8 bases map to TRBD1. Germline V CDR1 and CDR2: SGHTA, FQGNSA. The J segment lost 4 bases and the V segment lost 5 bases, leaving 9 bases of the junction unmatched. CDR3 length: 15 amino acids. CDR3 nucleotides: TGTGCCAGCAGCCTCAGGACAGGGTCCTCCTATGGCTACACCTTC. Translating gives CASSLRTGSSYGYTF.

The V gene is TRBV18, the J gene TRBJ1-1; no firm D call. V was pared by 5 bases and J by 0 bases, with 7 bases between. This CDR3 spans 13 amino acids. Looked up from germline, CDR1 is KGHSH and CDR2 is LQKENI. Written as DNA, the CDR3 is TGTGCCAGCTCATTAGACATGAACACTGAAGCTTTCTTT. It translates to CASSLDMNTEAFF.

As for this clone: The junction does not match germline at one end; this may be a read error. The chain carries TRBV18 and TRBJ1-5; 10 bases agree with TRBD1. The CDR3 loop spans 17 amino acids. In germline, CDR1 is KGHSH, CDR2 LQKENI. Here the CDR3 DNA reads TGTGCCAGCACACCGACAGGGGGCTTACGGAGCAATCAGCCCCAGCATTTT. Protein: CASTPTGGLRSNQPQHF. Variable domain in full (rest from reference TRBV18 and TRBJ1-5): NAGVMQNPRHLVRRRGQEARLRCSPMKGHSHVYWYRQLPEEGLKFMVYLQKENIIDESGMPKERFSAEFPKEGPSILRIQQVVRGDSAAYFCASTPTGGLRSNQPQHFGDGTRLSIL.

V gene TRBV4-2 combines with J gene TRBJ2-7; TRBD1 is a possible D gene (6 bases). V was shortened by 1 base and J by 0 bases, with 10 bases between the two germline ends. CDR1 is LGHNA, CDR2 YNFKEQ, per germline. The CDR3 runs 15 residues. As DNA, the CDR3 is TGTGCCAGCAGCCAAGGCATGGGGGCCTCCTACGAGCAGTACTTC. This translates into CASSQGMGASYEQYF.

In this sample, this clone turned up once. This chain connects TRBV6-1 to TRBJ2-2; 7 positions match TRBD1. J gave up 3 bases and V 2 bases, and 3 bases lay outside the gene matches. Germline V gives CDR1 MNHNS, CDR2 SASEGT. The length of the CDR3 is 15 residues. CDR3 in amino acids: CASSERGQYTGELFF. The CDR3 coding sequence is TGTGCCAGCAGTGAAAGGGGACAGTACACCGGGGAGCTGTTTTTT.

V gene TRBV7-2 combines with J gene TRBJ1-2; D remains ambiguous. Germline assignment: CDR1 SGHTA and CDR2 FQGNSA. Trimming shortened V by 1 base and J by 4 bases, and 16 bases separated the two germline ends. The CDR3 runs to 16 residues. In nucleotides, the CDR3 is TGTGCCAGCAGCTTAGGGCCGGGCACTGCTGGCTATGGCTACACCTTC. Protein product: CASSLGPGTAGYGYTF.

The J gene is TRBJ2-3, the V gene TRBV11-3; D not resolved. The CDR3 has 13 residues. Germline V gene lookup returns CDR1 SGHNT and CDR2 YENEEA. With 2 bases removed from V and 6 bases from J, the gap between germline ends came to 9 bases. The CDR3: CASSLSLGDTQYF. The CDR3 nucleotides are TGTGCCAGCAGCTTAAGCTTGGGGGATACGCAGTATTTT.

The chain is built from TRBV6-5 and TRBJ2-1; D gene uncertain. Trimming cost V 4 bases and J 2 bases, with 12 bases left between them. The CDR3 consists of 15 residues. CDR1 is MNHEY and CDR2 is SVGAGI in the germline V gene. CDR3 nucleotides: TGTGCCAGCAGTTTGGACCCCTTGCCCTACAATGAGCAGTTCTTC. It encodes CASSLDPLPYNEQFF.

This chain links TRBV28 with TRBJ1-2; D is undetermined. Trimming stripped 3 bases from V and 2 bases from J, with 13 bases between. The CDR3 totals 15 residues. Germline lookup yields CDR1 MDHEN and CDR2 SYDVKM. The CDR3 sequence is CASSLLVDHNYGYTF. The DNA of the CDR3 is TGTGCCAGCAGTTTGTTGGTCGATCACAACTATGGCTACACCTTC.

This chain uses TRBV5-4 with TRBJ1-3, with D possibly matching TRBD1 (6 bases). The CDR3 totals 18 residues. From germline, CDR1 is SGHNT and CDR2 YYREEE (reference sequence). V lost 3 bases, J lost 0 bases, and 19 bases lay in between. The CDR3 here is CASSSGGPGAHSGNTIYF. DNA for the CDR3: TGTGCCAGCAGCTCCGGGGGTCCGGGGGCCCACTCTGGAAACACCATATATTTT.

The rearrangement joins TRBV5-1 to TRBJ2-7; no clear D. The V end lost 0 bases, the J end lost 1 base, and 8 bases lay between the germline ends. The CDR3 runs 14 residues. Germline lookup yields CDR1 SGHRS and CDR2 YFSETQ. CDR3 loop: CASSLGVVSYEQYF. The CDR3 DNA reads TGCGCCAGCAGCTTGGGGGTAGTGTCCTACGAGCAGTACTTC.

The chain couples TRBV5-1 to TRBJ2-7; 8 positions match TRBD2. Germline lookup yields CDR1 SGHRS and CDR2 YFSETQ. This CDR3 is 15 amino acids long. V lost 4 bases to trimming and J lost 0 bases; unmatched junction nucleotides: 6. The CDR3 DNA reads as TGCGCCAGCAGCATTGGAGGGACTAGCTCCTACGAGCAGTACTTC. It codes for CASSIGGTSSYEQYF.

The V and J genes are TRBV29-1 and TRBJ2-7, with 7 bases matching TRBD2. This CDR3 contains 13 residues. Germline loops: CDR1 SQVTM, CDR2 ANQGSEA. The V and J ends lost 6 bases and 0 bases, in that order; junction bases with no gene match: 5. In nucleotides, the CDR3 is TGCAGCGTACGGGAGGCCCTCTCCTACGAGCAGTACTTC. As protein: CSVREALSYEQYF.